The following is a TCR beta chain sequence with its context. The sample comes from a study of shared clonotypes between healthy human individuals. The table came from immunoSEQ multiplex PCR; TCRdb's copy has only in-frame clones and leaves some out. The sample includes some 1.1 million clones, approximately 80% of them seen just once. In germline, CDR1 is MDHEN, CDR2 SYDVKM. The V and J ends lost 5 bases and 8 bases, in that order; junction bases with no gene match: 6. This CDR3 spans 15 amino acids. What was sequenced was memory CD4+ T cells from PBMCs. Subset meaning: CD45RA-negative fraction. The receptor comes from a man aged 18 to 35 in good health. Some clones in this sample may be carry-over from other donors' samples. V and J are TRBV28 and TRBJ2-1; 13 bases align to TRBD2. CDR3 coding DNA: TGTGCCAGCAGTCCTACTAGCGGGAGGGCTTATGAGCAGTTCTTC. Translation: CASSPTSGRAYEQFF.